This T cell receptor beta chain was identified during a study of blood T cell repertoires in COVID-19 (dated by TCRdb to the early 2020s). Study-wide context: The collaborator samples originated in the United States, Italy and Spain and spanned the acute and convalescent phases of COVID-19. The prospective study material was composed of cDNA or gDNA derived from T cells, B-cell-depleted T cells, or PBMCs. Deeply sampled blood TCRbeta repertoires from subjects exposed to, actively infected with, or recovered from COVID-19 were included in the dataset. The repertoires were released in a freely available public database intended as a resource for research on the immune response to SARS-CoV-2. Samples were obtained from the ongoing ImmuneRACE study (first 160 participants) and from 1,254 subjects provided by 6 global collaborators. Sample metadata almost always included a de-identified subject ID, COVID-19 status, age in years and sex. Where available, HLA class I and class II types were taken from metadata supplied by the sample provider and were not determined by assay-based typing.

V is pruned by 1 base and J by 8 bases, leaving 10 bases of the junction without a gene match. From the germline V gene (reference sequence), CDR1 is SGHNT and CDR2 is YYREEE. From the cysteine through the phenylalanine, the CDR3 covers 17 amino acids. The entry retains the CDR3 DNA only, 51 bases that are in frame from base 1. Another Seattle source contributed samples from volunteer blood donors who had recovered from COVID-19. Collaborating institutions collected whole blood in K2EDTA tubes following their own protocols. Collaborator samples were shipped for TCRbeta analysis as frozen whole blood, isolated PBMCs, or DNA extracted from either sample type. Study-level results and caveats: Clinical and demographic metadata were provided uncurated, with the amount varying by source and participant.

TCRbeta CDR3 regions were amplified from genomic DNA using the immunoSEQ Assay, a bias-controlled multiplex PCR. On the study's bioinformatics: Nucleated cell counts per sample were estimated from amplification of reference gene primers within the assay. To quantify the absolute abundance of each unique TCRbeta CDR3 rearrangement, sequence reads were collapsed and filtered. For each sample, productive Simpson clonality was calculated as the square root of Simpson's diversity index over productive rearrangements. TCRdb retrieved this table from immuneACCESS and kept in-frame rearrangements only. Not all clones are present; in checked studies, unresolved V genes account for under half, and no reason is known for the remainder. Clonal size and the V and J genes are those of that table, whereas D and trimming came from the DNA. Across this sample there are under 300,000 clones, with about 79% seen only once. Clones ranked in the top ten supply about 1.4% of the sample.

For this clone: The specificity of this receptor is unknown. Qualities for individual bases were not recorded, and no much larger clone is one base off.

The V and J genes are TRBV5-4 and TRBJ2-1; 12 of the junction bases match TRBD2. The TCR comes from a woman between 40 and 50 years old who had recovered from COVID-19. Sequenced: peripheral blood. The base sequence is TGTGCCAGCAGCTTGTCGGCTAGCGGGGGGGTATCGGATGAGCAGTTCTTC. It translates to CASSLSASGGVSDEQFF. The CDR3, completed at both ends by the reference TRBV5-4 and TRBJ2-1 genes, gives the full variable domain ETGVTQSPTHLIKTRGQQVTLRCSSQSGHNTVSWYQQALGQGPQFIFQYYREEENGRGNFPPRFSGLQFPNYSSELNVNALELDDSALYLCASSLSASGGVSDEQFFGPGTRLTVL.